The table lists the clone carrying this T cell receptor (beta chain) with a few counts. Its antigen is not known. Trimming cost V 4 bases and J 6 bases, with 10 bases left between them. The CDR3 is 13 residues long. The V gene's germline CDR1 is SGHNT and CDR2 YYREEE (reference sequence). The repertoire was sequenced with immunoSEQ multiplex PCR; TCRdb's copy has only in-frame clones and lacks some. The data contain 110,000 or so clones, 70% to 90% of them seen just once; the ten biggest clones take up 2% to 3%. This entry belongs to a study of T cell responses to AZD1222 COVID-19 vaccine. Study-wide context: Second-dose intervals near 4 or 12 weeks were combined. Whole-study findings and limits: Following two doses of AZD1222, Spike-specific TCR breadth and depth rose. Repertoires were obtained only post-peak T cell response. Only a handful of AZD1222 recipients, about six in all, had baseline seropositivity.

The sample here was peripheral blood, taken on day 0 of AZD1222 vaccination. The chain combines TRBV5-4 with TRBJ2-2; D not resolved. The receptor was derived from an adult in good health. The CDR3 here is CASSPSDAGELFF. The CDR3 DNA reads TGTGCCAGCAGCCCGAGTGACGCCGGGGAGCTGTTTTTT.